These 29 T cell receptor beta chains came from one sample sequenced in a study of cytomegalovirus exposure and HLA in healthy donors. The PCR ran on 60 Vbeta and 13 Jbeta primers. The repertoire was sequenced with immunoSEQ multiplex PCR; TCRdb's copy has only in-frame clones and lacks some. The sample contains 150,000 to 200,000 clones, 70% to 85% of which appear only once. The source material was PBMCs. Every receptor here comes from a man in his forties in good health and CMV-seronegative.

V gene TRBV11-2 combines with J gene TRBJ2-5; a possible D gene is TRBD2 (5 bases). Gene TRBJ2-7 matches the end of the DNA better, so the J call may be wrong. CDR3 length: 14 amino acids. Germline V CDR1 and CDR2: SGHAT, FQNNGV. The CDR3 loop reads CASSFITREDEQYF. The CDR3 DNA sequence: TGTGCCAGCAGCTTTATTACTAGAGAAGACGAGCAGTACTTC.

The V and J genes are TRBV11-2 and TRBJ2-7; 9 nucleotides agree with TRBD1. The CDR3 sequence is 15 residues long. With V trimmed by 6 bases and J by 1 base, 7 bases remained unmatched. Germline loops: CDR1 SGHAT, CDR2 FQNNGV. The CDR3 region is CASRSQGALSYEQYF. DNA for the CDR3: TGTGCCAGCAGGTCACAGGGGGCACTTTCCTACGAGCAGTACTTC.

The chain joins TRBV5-1 to TRBJ2-1, with D perhaps TRBD1 (6 bases). Trimming left V 4 bases short and J 5 bases short, with 10 bases between. CDR3 length: 13 amino acids. Germline CDR1 and CDR2: SGHRS and YFSETQ. The CDR3 protein is CASSPGQNNEQFF. The CDR3 DNA reads as TGCGCCAGCAGCCCCGGACAGAACAATGAGCAGTTCTTC.

The table lists this clone with a few counts. The rearrangement links TRBV19 to TRBJ1-3; no clear D. The CDR3 loop spans 13 amino acids. Trimming stripped 3 bases from V and 8 bases from J, with 11 bases between. Germline CDR1 LNHDA, CDR2 SQIVND (reference sequence). The CDR3 loop is CASSIGATDTIYF. CDR3 DNA sequence: TGTGCCAGTAGTATCGGAGCGACGGACACCATATATTTT.

The V call is TRBV15, the J call TRBJ2-7, with 13 bases fitting TRBD2. Germline V gene sequence: CDR1 LNHNV, CDR2 YYDKDF (reference sequence). There are 15 residues in the CDR3. V gave up 4 bases and J gave up 11 bases; unmatched junction bases: 11. DNA of the CDR3: TGTGCCACCAGCACCGGGACTAGCGGGACAATCGGGAAGTACTTC. The encoded protein is CATSTGTSGTIGKYF.

V and J are TRBV11-2 and TRBJ2-5; 8 nucleotides align to TRBD2. The J call may be in error: the DNA end matches TRBJ2-7 better. This CDR3 region has 15 residues. Germline V gene sequence: CDR1 SGHAT, CDR2 FQNNGV. CDR3 loop: CASSLGPGLAYEQYF. The CDR3 DNA is TGTGCCAGCAGCTTGGGTCCGGGACTAGCCTACGAGCAGTACTTC.

The V call is TRBV2, the J call TRBJ1-3, with TRBD1 identical over 8 bases. Germline V gene lookup returns CDR1 SNHLY and CDR2 FYNNEI. This CDR3 has 15 amino acids. The ends lost 7 bases at V and 7 bases at J; junction bases unmatched: 12. CDR3 loop: CASTLQGVERNTIYF. In nucleotides, the CDR3 is TGTGCCAGCACCTTACAGGGGGTGGAACGTAACACCATATATTTT.

The chain couples TRBV19 to TRBJ2-1; 8 bases match TRBD2. Germline assignment: CDR1 LNHDA and CDR2 SQIVND (reference sequence). The CDR3 is 15 residues long. With 6 bases clipped from V and 5 bases from J, the junction kept 9 bases outside the gene matches. The CDR3 DNA sequence: TGTGCCAGTAGAAAGGCAAGCGGGGGACACAATGAGCAGTTCTTC. Encoded protein: CASRKASGGHNEQFF.

This clone has more than one count but fewer than ten. The chain combines TRBV2 with TRBJ2-1; 7 bases agree with TRBD2. After removal of 7 bases from V and 2 bases from J, the junction contained 5 bases not matched to a gene. The CDR3 totals 14 residues. Germline V gene data show CDR1 as SNHLY and CDR2 as FYNNEI. The CDR3 region has the DNA TGTGCCAGCACCGGGACTAACACCTACAATGAGCAGTTCTTC. It encodes CASTGTNTYNEQFF.

The V and J genes are TRBV5-1 and TRBJ2-7; TRBD1 aligns across 7 bases. Germline loops: CDR1 SGHRS, CDR2 YFSETQ. The CDR3 is 15 residues long. The V and J ends lost 5 bases and 0 bases, in that order; junction bases with no gene match: 8. In nucleotides, the CDR3 is TGCGCCAGCAGAACCGGGACAGATAACTCCTACGAGCAGTACTTC. It specifies CASRTGTDNSYEQYF.

The chain employs TRBV10-2 and TRBJ1-1, with D perhaps TRBD1 (5 bases). The length of the CDR3 is 14 residues. V lost 6 bases, J lost 0 bases, and 11 bases lay in between. The germline gives CDR1 WSHSY, CDR2 SAAADI. CDR3: CASRTDLMNTEAFF. CDR3 DNA sequence: TGCGCCAGCAGGACAGACCTCATGAACACTGAAGCTTTCTTT.

The V call is TRBV5-1, the J call TRBJ2-7; D is possibly TRBD1 (6 bases). V dropped 3 bases and J dropped 0 bases, with 10 bases sitting between them. Germline V gene sequence: CDR1 SGHRS, CDR2 YFSETQ. CDR3 length equals 14 residues. CDR3 coding DNA: TGCGCCAGCAGCTCCGGACAGCTCTCCTACGAGCAGTACTTC. Protein sequence: CASSSGQLSYEQYF.

The chain recombines TRBV4-1 with TRBJ1-1; no definite D call. The V end was cut by 5 bases, the J end by 2 bases, with 12 bases between. CDR3 length: 14 residues. Germline V gene data show CDR1 as MGHRA and CDR2 as YSYEKL. This CDR3 is CASSYGLLNTEAFF. The CDR3 bases are TGCGCCAGCAGCTATGGACTGTTAAACACTGAAGCTTTCTTT.

This chain links TRBV7-9 with TRBJ2-7; D is perhaps TRBD1 (6 bases). The germline gives CDR1 SEHNR, CDR2 FQNEAQ (reference sequence). Trimming took 5 bases from V and 7 from J, leaving 21 bases between them. The CDR3 length is 15 residues. CDR3 nucleotides: TGTGCCAGCAGCCCCGCACAGGGCCCCTTGGGAGAGCAGTACTTC. This translates into CASSPAQGPLGEQYF. The complete variable domain, with remaining parts taken from reference TRBV7-9 and TRBJ2-7, reads DTGVSQNPRHKITKRGQNVTFRCDPISEHNRLYWYRQTLGQGPEFLTYFQNEAQLEKSRLLSDRFSAERPKGSFSTLEIQRTEQGDSAMYLCASSPAQGPLGEQYFGPGTRLTVT.

This clone was detected only a few times. The chain combines TRBV6-6 with TRBJ1-4; 8 bases are shared with TRBD1. The V and J ends lost 6 bases and 11 bases, in that order; junction bases with no gene match: 8. The CDR3 is made up of 13 amino acids. The germline gives CDR1 MNHNY, CDR2 SVGAGI (reference sequence). The CDR3 sequence: CASSGQGRWKLFF. The CDR3 nucleotides are TGTGCCAGCAGCGGACAGGGTCGCTGGAAACTGTTTTTT.

V and J are TRBV2 and TRBJ2-3; TRBD2 agrees at 9 bases. CDR3 length equals 15 residues. Unmatched junction bases numbered 7, after V lost 4 bases and J lost 5 bases. Looked up from germline, CDR1 is SNHLY and CDR2 is FYNNEI. The CDR3 DNA reads TGTGCCAGCAGTGGGTGGCGGGAGGGTGAAGATACGCAGTATTTT. Translating it yields CASSGWREGEDTQYF.

The J gene is TRBJ1-2, the V gene TRBV7-9; D gene unclear. Per germline, CDR1 SEHNR and CDR2 FQNEAQ (reference sequence). Trimming took 2 bases from V and 3 from J, leaving 16 bases between them. The length of the CDR3 is 16 residues. In DNA form, the CDR3 reads TGTGCCAGCAGCTTACGCCTATCAGGATACCACTATGGCTACACCTTC. Protein sequence: CASSLRLSGYHYGYTF.

This clone was found once. The chain joins TRBV19 to TRBJ1-4; 8 nucleotides align to TRBD1. The CDR3 is 14 amino acids. The germline V gene has CDR1 LNHDA and CDR2 SQIVND (reference sequence). The ends lost 2 bases at V and 6 bases at J; junction bases unmatched: 2. The CDR3 loop is CASSIQGADEKLFF. The CDR3 coding sequence is TGTGCCAGTAGTATACAGGGGGCGGATGAAAAACTGTTTTTT.

This CDR3 is CASSTTGVSNEKLFF. The CDR3 DNA reads as TGTGCCAGTAGTACCACAGGGGTCTCCAATGAAAAACTGTTTTTT. The chain uses TRBV19 and TRBJ1-4, with 7 bases aligning to TRBD1. The CDR3 spans 15 residues. With V trimmed by 4 bases and J by 5 bases, 7 bases remained unmatched. Germline CDR1 and CDR2: LNHDA and SQIVND (reference sequence).

This clone occurred a few times. The rearrangement links TRBV4-1 to TRBJ1-1; D gene unclear. Germline V CDR1 and CDR2: MGHRA, YSYEKL. V was cut by 1 base and J by 4 bases, with 10 bases left in between. The CDR3 extends over 14 amino acids. The CDR3 sequence: CASSQVSRLTEAFF. CDR3 nucleotides: TGCGCCAGCAGCCAAGTTTCCAGACTCACTGAAGCTTTCTTT.

V usage is TRBV30 and J usage is TRBJ1-1, with D possibly matching TRBD1 (6 bases). The germline V gene has CDR1 GTSNPN and CDR2 SVGIG (reference sequence). The CDR3 loop spans 13 amino acids. Trimming cost V 8 bases and J 5 bases, with 18 bases left between them. CDR3: CAQLTQGQTEAFF. CDR3 DNA sequence: TGTGCCCAACTTACTCAGGGGCAGACTGAAGCTTTCTTT.

The chain uses TRBV18 and TRBJ1-3, with D possibly TRBD1 on 6 matching bases. Per the germline V gene, CDR1 is KGHSH and CDR2 is LQKENI. CDR3 length equals 15 residues. V was pared by 2 bases and J by 3 bases, with 11 bases between. The CDR3 region is CASSPAAGDGNTIYF. CDR3 in DNA: TGTGCCAGCTCACCAGCGGCAGGGGATGGAAACACCATATATTTT.

V and J are TRBV19 and TRBJ2-1; 9 nucleotides match TRBD2. CDR3 size: 16 residues. CDR1 and CDR2 from the germline V gene are LNHDA and SQIVND (reference sequence). J lost 4 bases, V lost 5 bases, and 9 bases had no gene match. CDR3 DNA sequence: TGTGCCAGTAGTCTCGACCCTAGCGGGATTTACAATGAGCAGTTCTTC. This encodes CASSLDPSGIYNEQFF.

J is TRBJ2-5 and V is TRBV4-1; 7 bases align to TRBD2. The V and J ends lost 3 bases and 4 bases, in that order; junction bases with no gene match: 8. The CDR3 is made up of 15 amino acids. Germline-derived CDR1 and CDR2 are MGHRA and YSYEKL. The CDR3 reads CASSQDLAVRETQYF. In DNA form, the CDR3 reads TGCGCCAGCAGCCAGGACCTAGCGGTCCGAGAGACCCAGTACTTC.

This clone was seen a few times. This sequence joins TRBV7-2 and TRBJ1-6; D gene ambiguous. V was clipped by 5 bases and J by 7 bases, with 12 bases between them. The CDR3 has 14 amino acids. Germline CDR1 SGHTA, CDR2 FQGNSA. CDR3 bases: TGTGCCAGCAGCCGCGTGGTTGAGAATTCACCCCTCCACTTT. It specifies CASSRVVENSPLHF.

CDR3 sequence (DNA): TGTGCCAGCTCACCCCAGGGGGTGGTAATGAACATTCAGTACTTC. This sequence encodes CASSPQGVVMNIQYF. V is TRBV18 and J is TRBJ2-4, with 7 bases identical to TRBD1. The CDR3 runs to 15 residues. Looked up from germline, CDR1 is KGHSH and CDR2 is LQKENI. With V trimmed by 3 bases and J by 7 bases, 9 bases remained unmatched.

This sequence joins TRBV2 and TRBJ1-6; TRBD1 is a possible D gene (6 bases). With 8 bases removed from V and 10 bases from J, the gap between germline ends came to 18 bases. This CDR3 region has 14 residues. Germline V gene data show CDR1 as SNHLY and CDR2 as FYNNEI. The CDR3 region is CASGGGGLESPLHF. The CDR3 DNA sequence: TGTGCCAGCGGCGGGGGCGGTTTGGAATCACCCCTCCACTTT. Combining the CDR3 with reference TRBV2 and TRBJ1-6 gives the whole variable domain EPEVTQTPSHQVTQMGQEVILRCVPISNHLYFYWYRQILGQKVEFLVSFYNNEISEKSEIFDDQFSVERPDGSNFTLKIRSTKLEDSAMYFCASGGGGLESPLHFGNGTRLTVT.

This clone occurred a few times. V and J are TRBV6-1 and TRBJ2-7; 12 bases map to TRBD2. The CDR3 runs to 15 residues. Germline assignment: CDR1 MNHNS and CDR2 SASEGT. V gave up 6 bases and J gave up 3 bases; unmatched junction bases: 6. The CDR3 spells CASRRLAGDRYEQYF. CDR3 nucleotides: TGTGCCAGCAGGCGACTAGCGGGAGATCGCTACGAGCAGTACTTC.

The chain has TRBV27 and TRBJ2-5; 10 positions agree with TRBD2. V lost 5 bases and J lost 11; bases outside the gene matches: 23. Germline assignment: CDR1 MNHEY and CDR2 SMNVEV (reference sequence). The CDR3 has 18 residues. The CDR3 reads CASSPPLGLSGRSREQYF. The CDR3 DNA follows: TGTGCCAGCAGTCCACCCTTAGGGCTTAGCGGGAGGTCCAGGGAGCAGTACTTC.